The present entry profiles one T cell receptor (beta chain) with its context. V lost 4 bases and J lost 13; bases outside the gene matches: 8. This CDR3 spans 12 amino acids. Study processing details: Amplified reference gene primers provided the basis for estimating nucleated cell counts. Profiling relied on immunoSEQ multiplex PCR, and the TCRdb table lists in-frame clones only, not all of them. V and J calls and clone size are those listed in that table; D and trimming were worked out from the DNA. The profile shows 140,000 to 150,000 clones, 75% to 90% of them singletons. This sample was included in a study of blood T cell repertoires in COVID-19.

The clonotype comes from a woman aged 55-75 years with active COVID-19. The V and J genes are TRBV5-3 and TRBJ2-1, with 7 bases matching TRBD2. TRBV5-3 is flagged as an ORF with uncertain function. Sequenced: peripheral blood. The chain's CDR3 is CARSPLGGEQFF. The CDR3 bases are TGTGCCAGAAGCCCTTTGGGGGGGGAACAGTTCTTC.